This TCR beta chain was profiled in a study of beta chain features in type 1 diabetes. Whole-study context: Across all samples, around 98 million sorted cells were examined.

Reverse transcribing all isolated RNA meant expressed TCRB transcripts were sequenced. Assay used: immunoSEQ multiplex PCR; TCRdb lists only in-frame clones, some missing. The sample consists of more than 300,000 clones, roughly 12% of them appearing once. Whole-study findings and limits: All four CD4+ subsets of Type 1 diabetes patients contained TCRB CDR3s that were moderately but significantly shorter.

Trimming cost V 6 bases and J 2 bases, with 11 bases left between them. From germline, CDR1 is SQVTM and CDR2 ANQGSEA. The CDR3 is 12 amino acids. This clone has more than one count but fewer than ten. Its antigen is still unknown. The chain uses TRBV29-1 and TRBJ2-7, with D maybe TRBD1 (5 bases). This sequence originates from a woman between 18 and 29 years old with type 1 diabetes. Sequenced input: naive CD4+ T cells from blood. CDR3 residues: CSVADNTYEQYF. DNA of the CDR3: TGCAGCGTGGCGGACAACACCTACGAGCAGTACTTC.